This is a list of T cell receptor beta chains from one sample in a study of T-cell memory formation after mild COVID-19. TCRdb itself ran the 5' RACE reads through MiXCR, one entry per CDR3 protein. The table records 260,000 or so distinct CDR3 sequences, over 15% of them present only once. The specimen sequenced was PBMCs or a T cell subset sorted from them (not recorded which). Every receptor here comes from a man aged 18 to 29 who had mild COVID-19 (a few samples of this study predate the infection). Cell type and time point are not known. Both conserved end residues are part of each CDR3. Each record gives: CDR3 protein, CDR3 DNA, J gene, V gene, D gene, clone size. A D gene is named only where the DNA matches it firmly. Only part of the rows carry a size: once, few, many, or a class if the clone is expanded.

CDR3 protein: CASSLAGGITSGANVLTF
CDR3 DNA: TGTGCCAGCAGCTTAGCAGGCGGGATTACATCTGGGGCCAACGTCCTGACTTTC
J gene: TRBJ2-6
V gene: TRBV7-6
D gene: .
clone size: many

CDR3 protein: CASSQDPGQGLAGVIEQFF
CDR3 DNA: TGTGCCAGCAGCCAGGACCCGGGACAGGGCCTAGCAGGGGTGATTGAGCAGTTCTTC
J gene: TRBJ2-1
V gene: TRBV3-2
D gene: .
clone size: .

CDR3 protein: CASSLAGASYEQYF
CDR3 DNA: TGTGCCAGCAGCTTAGCGGGGGCCTCCTACGAGCAGTACTTC
J gene: TRBJ2-7
V gene: TRBV6-5
D gene: TRBD2
clone size: many

CDR3 protein: CASSLSWASVPDTQYF
CDR3 DNA: TGCGCCAGCAGCTTGTCATGGGCCAGCGTCCCAGATACGCAGTATTTT
J gene: TRBJ2-3
V gene: TRBV5-1
D gene: .
clone size: .

CDR3 protein: CASSHSGTLNTEAFF
CDR3 DNA: TGCGCCAGCAGCCACTCCGGAACGTTGAACACTGAAGCTTTCTTT
J gene: TRBJ1-1
V gene: TRBV4-3
D gene: .
clone size: few

CDR3 protein: CASSRATGGNEQYF
CDR3 DNA: TGCGCCAGCAGCCGCGCGACAGGGGGGAACGAGCAGTACTTC
J gene: TRBJ2-7
V gene: TRBV4-3
D gene: TRBD1
clone size: few

CDR3 protein: CASSVAGANVLTF
CDR3 DNA: TGTGCCAGCAGCGTAGCTGGGGCCAACGTCCTGACTTTC
J gene: TRBJ2-6
V gene: TRBV9
D gene: .
clone size: .

CDR3 protein: CASSESNRDEQYF
CDR3 DNA: TGCGCCAGCAGTGAGTCGAATAGGGACGAGCAGTACTTC
J gene: TRBJ2-7
V gene: TRBV10-1
D gene: .
clone size: few

CDR3 protein: CAIREGGENEQFF
CDR3 DNA: TGTGCCATCCGAGAGGGGGGGGAGAATGAGCAGTTCTTC
J gene: TRBJ2-1
V gene: TRBV10-3
D gene: .
clone size: many

CDR3 protein: CSATGRNTGELFF
CDR3 DNA: TGCAGTGCTACGGGACGGAACACCGGGGAGCTGTTTTTT
J gene: TRBJ2-2
V gene: TRBV20-1
D gene: .
clone size: .

CDR3 protein: CASSVAYGLADYEQYF
CDR3 DNA: TGTGCCAGCAGCGTAGCCTATGGACTAGCAGACTACGAGCAGTACTTC
J gene: TRBJ2-7
V gene: TRBV9
D gene: TRBD2
clone size: few

CDR3 protein: CASSHATNTGELFF
CDR3 DNA: TGCGCCAGCAGCCACGCTACGAACACCGGGGAGCTGTTTTTT
J gene: TRBJ2-2
V gene: TRBV4-1
D gene: .
clone size: .

CDR3 protein: CASSLETGGRGYTF
CDR3 DNA: TGCGCCAGCAGCTTGGAGACAGGCGGGCGTGGCTACACCTTC
J gene: TRBJ1-2
V gene: TRBV5-1
D gene: .
clone size: .

CDR3 protein: CASSRSGGYVREETQYF
CDR3 DNA: TGTGCCAGCAGCCGGTCCGGGGGGTATGTACGGGAAGAGACCCAGTACTTC
J gene: TRBJ2-5
V gene: TRBV6-6
D gene: TRBD2
clone size: .

CDR3 protein: CASRSGGLGYTF
CDR3 DNA: TGCGCCAGCCGATCCGGGGGGCTGGGCTACACCTTC
J gene: TRBJ1-2
V gene: TRBV5-1
D gene: .
clone size: .

CDR3 protein: CASSPRGDHNSPLHF
CDR3 DNA: TGTGCCAGCAGTCCGAGGGGCGACCATAATTCACCCCTCCACTTT
J gene: TRBJ1-6
V gene: TRBV6-5
D gene: .
clone size: few

CDR3 protein: CSAIRGFEDTQYF
CDR3 DNA: TGCAGTGCTATCAGGGGTTTTGAGGATACGCAGTATTTT
J gene: TRBJ2-3
V gene: TRBV20-1
D gene: .
clone size: .

CDR3 protein: CASSRDSAVDGYTF
CDR3 DNA: TGTGCCAGCAGTCGAGACAGCGCCGTAGATGGCTACACCTTC
J gene: TRBJ1-2
V gene: TRBV2
D gene: .
clone size: .

CDR3 protein: CASSRTGASTDTQYF
CDR3 DNA: TGTGCCAGCAGTAGAACAGGGGCTAGCACAGATACGCAGTATTTT
J gene: TRBJ2-3
V gene: TRBV12-3/TRBV12-4
D gene: TRBD1
clone size: .

CDR3 protein: CASSPTSGASQETQYF
CDR3 DNA: TGCGCCAGCAGCCCGACTAGCGGGGCGTCTCAAGAGACCCAGTACTTC
J gene: TRBJ2-5
V gene: TRBV4-3
D gene: TRBD2
clone size: few

CDR3 protein: CASSQDWGSNEQFF
CDR3 DNA: TGTGCCAGCAGCCAAGATTGGGGCAGCAATGAGCAGTTCTTC
J gene: TRBJ2-1
V gene: TRBV7-2
D gene: .
clone size: few

CDR3 protein: CASSQLQGAEGYTF
CDR3 DNA: TGTGCCAGCAGCCAATTACAGGGGGCGGAAGGCTACACCTTC
J gene: TRBJ1-2
V gene: TRBV3-1
D gene: TRBD1
clone size: few

CDR3 protein: CATTWGTNTEAFF
CDR3 DNA: TGTGCCACCACCTGGGGAACGAACACTGAAGCTTTCTTT
J gene: TRBJ1-1
V gene: TRBV24-1
D gene: .
clone size: few

CDR3 protein: CASSRPLRDSNEKLFF
CDR3 DNA: TGTGCCAGCAGCAGACCACTCCGGGACAGCAATGAAAAACTGTTTTTT
J gene: TRBJ1-4
V gene: TRBV5-5
D gene: TRBD1
clone size: .

CDR3 protein: CASSPGGSSYGYTF
CDR3 DNA: TGCGCCAGCAGTCCGGGGGGCTCAAGCTATGGCTACACCTTC
J gene: TRBJ1-2
V gene: TRBV5-1
D gene: .
clone size: .

CDR3 protein: CSARVGGLNTGELFF
CDR3 DNA: TGCAGTGCTAGAGTAGGGGGGTTAAACACCGGGGAGCTGTTTTTT
J gene: TRBJ2-2
V gene: TRBV20-1
D gene: .
clone size: few

CDR3 protein: CASRPYPGRRSGANVLTF
CDR3 DNA: TGTGCCAGCAGGCCATATCCAGGCCGCCGCTCTGGGGCCAACGTCCTGACTTTC
J gene: TRBJ2-6
V gene: TRBV28
D gene: .
clone size: .

CDR3 protein: CASSTGQLEQFF
CDR3 DNA: TGTGCCAGCAGTACAGGACAGCTCGAACAGTTCTTC
J gene: TRBJ2-1
V gene: TRBV6-6
D gene: .
clone size: few

CDR3 protein: CASSYSQTHGGSPLHF
CDR3 DNA: TGTGCCAGCAGTTACTCGCAAACCCACGGTGGATCACCCCTCCACTTT
J gene: TRBJ1-6
V gene: TRBV6-6
D gene: .
clone size: .

CDR3 protein: CSVDGGTDTQYF
CDR3 DNA: TGCAGCGTTGATGGGGGGACAGATACGCAGTATTTT
J gene: TRBJ2-3
V gene: TRBV29-1
D gene: .
clone size: few

CDR3 protein: CAWNIQGGFQPQHF
CDR3 DNA: TGTGCCTGGAATATACAGGGGGGCTTCCAGCCCCAGCATTTT
J gene: TRBJ1-5
V gene: TRBV30
D gene: TRBD1
clone size: .

CDR3 protein: CASSDNRGDEQFF
CDR3 DNA: TGTGCCAGCAGCGACAACCGGGGGGATGAGCAGTTCTTC
J gene: TRBJ2-1
V gene: TRBV12-3/TRBV12-4
D gene: TRBD2
clone size: few

CDR3 protein: CASRTPGLSNNEQFF
CDR3 DNA: TGTGCCAGCAGAACCCCGGGACTATCGAACAATGAGCAGTTCTTC
J gene: TRBJ2-1
V gene: TRBV6-2/TRBV6-3
D gene: TRBD2
clone size: .

CDR3 protein: CASSPGTGSANEQFF
CDR3 DNA: TGTGCCAGCAGCCCCGGGACAGGGTCGGCCAATGAGCAGTTCTTC
J gene: TRBJ2-1
V gene: TRBV7-3
D gene: TRBD1
clone size: .

CDR3 protein: CASSPAGGRDTQYF
CDR3 DNA: TGTGCCAGCAGCCCTGCGGGGGGAAGGGATACGCAGTATTTT
J gene: TRBJ2-3
V gene: TRBV7-9
D gene: TRBD2
clone size: .

CDR3 protein: CAIPWGGGKQFF
CDR3 DNA: TGTGCCATCCCTTGGGGTGGGGGGAAGCAGTTCTTC
J gene: TRBJ2-1
V gene: TRBV6-6
D gene: .
clone size: many

CDR3 protein: CASSLAQGPNTEAFF
CDR3 DNA: TGTGCCAGCAGCTTAGCGCAAGGTCCGAACACTGAAGCTTTCTTT
J gene: TRBJ1-1
V gene: TRBV7-9
D gene: .
clone size: .

CDR3 protein: CASSLLAGGYNEQFF
CDR3 DNA: TGTGCCAGCAGTCTACTAGCGGGGGGCTACAATGAGCAGTTCTTC
J gene: TRBJ2-1
V gene: TRBV6-5
D gene: TRBD2
clone size: many

CDR3 protein: CASSYGRGTRTEAFF
CDR3 DNA: TGTGCCAGCAGTTACGGCAGGGGGACGAGGACTGAAGCTTTCTTT
J gene: TRBJ1-1
V gene: TRBV6-6
D gene: TRBD1
clone size: few

CDR3 protein: CASSPIRQGTSGYTF
CDR3 DNA: TGTGCCAGCAGCCCAATTAGACAGGGAACGAGTGGCTACACCTTC
J gene: TRBJ1-2
V gene: TRBV11-2
D gene: TRBD1
clone size: .

CDR3 protein: CASRWTQTVGTEAFF
CDR3 DNA: TGCGCCAGCAGATGGACGCAAACCGTCGGCACTGAAGCTTTCTTT
J gene: TRBJ1-1
V gene: TRBV5-1
D gene: .
clone size: few

CDR3 protein: CASSVQGNSGANVLTF
CDR3 DNA: TGTGCCAGCAGCGTTCAGGGGAACTCTGGGGCCAACGTCCTGACTTTC
J gene: TRBJ2-6
V gene: TRBV7-8
D gene: .
clone size: few

CDR3 protein: CSVVLAGGRETQYF
CDR3 DNA: TGCAGCGTTGTGCTAGCGGGGGGCCGGGAGACCCAGTACTTC
J gene: TRBJ2-5
V gene: TRBV29-1
D gene: TRBD2
clone size: .

CDR3 protein: CASSENLGQGRGGYTF
CDR3 DNA: TGTGCCAGCAGCGAGAACCTCGGACAGGGAAGGGGTGGCTACACCTTC
J gene: TRBJ1-2
V gene: TRBV9
D gene: TRBD1
clone size: .

CDR3 protein: CASSPQNQETQYF
CDR3 DNA: TGTGCCAGCAGCCCCCAAAACCAAGAGACCCAGTACTTC
J gene: TRBJ2-5
V gene: TRBV4-2
D gene: .
clone size: few

CDR3 protein: CSAKDRGYGYTF
CDR3 DNA: TGCAGTGCTAAGGACAGGGGGTATGGCTACACCTTC
J gene: TRBJ1-2
V gene: TRBV20-1
D gene: TRBD1
clone size: .

CDR3 protein: CSVVTGTGSTGELFF
CDR3 DNA: TGCAGCGTTGTAACCGGGACAGGGAGCACCGGGGAGCTGTTTTTT
J gene: TRBJ2-2
V gene: TRBV29-1
D gene: TRBD1
clone size: .

CDR3 protein: CSADPAGGMTSYNEQFF
CDR3 DNA: TGCAGTGCTGACCCAGCGGGGGGGATGACTAGTTACAATGAGCAGTTCTTC
J gene: TRBJ2-1
V gene: TRBV20-1
D gene: TRBD2
clone size: many

CDR3 protein: CASSKRTGGNEKLFF
CDR3 DNA: TGTGCCAGCAGTAAACGGACAGGGGGAAATGAAAAACTGTTTTTT
J gene: TRBJ1-4
V gene: TRBV12-3/TRBV12-4
D gene: TRBD1
clone size: few

CDR3 protein: CASSYGTGGTGYTF
CDR3 DNA: TGTGCCAGCAGCTACGGGACAGGGGGCACTGGCTACACCTTC
J gene: TRBJ1-2
V gene: TRBV9
D gene: TRBD1
clone size: few